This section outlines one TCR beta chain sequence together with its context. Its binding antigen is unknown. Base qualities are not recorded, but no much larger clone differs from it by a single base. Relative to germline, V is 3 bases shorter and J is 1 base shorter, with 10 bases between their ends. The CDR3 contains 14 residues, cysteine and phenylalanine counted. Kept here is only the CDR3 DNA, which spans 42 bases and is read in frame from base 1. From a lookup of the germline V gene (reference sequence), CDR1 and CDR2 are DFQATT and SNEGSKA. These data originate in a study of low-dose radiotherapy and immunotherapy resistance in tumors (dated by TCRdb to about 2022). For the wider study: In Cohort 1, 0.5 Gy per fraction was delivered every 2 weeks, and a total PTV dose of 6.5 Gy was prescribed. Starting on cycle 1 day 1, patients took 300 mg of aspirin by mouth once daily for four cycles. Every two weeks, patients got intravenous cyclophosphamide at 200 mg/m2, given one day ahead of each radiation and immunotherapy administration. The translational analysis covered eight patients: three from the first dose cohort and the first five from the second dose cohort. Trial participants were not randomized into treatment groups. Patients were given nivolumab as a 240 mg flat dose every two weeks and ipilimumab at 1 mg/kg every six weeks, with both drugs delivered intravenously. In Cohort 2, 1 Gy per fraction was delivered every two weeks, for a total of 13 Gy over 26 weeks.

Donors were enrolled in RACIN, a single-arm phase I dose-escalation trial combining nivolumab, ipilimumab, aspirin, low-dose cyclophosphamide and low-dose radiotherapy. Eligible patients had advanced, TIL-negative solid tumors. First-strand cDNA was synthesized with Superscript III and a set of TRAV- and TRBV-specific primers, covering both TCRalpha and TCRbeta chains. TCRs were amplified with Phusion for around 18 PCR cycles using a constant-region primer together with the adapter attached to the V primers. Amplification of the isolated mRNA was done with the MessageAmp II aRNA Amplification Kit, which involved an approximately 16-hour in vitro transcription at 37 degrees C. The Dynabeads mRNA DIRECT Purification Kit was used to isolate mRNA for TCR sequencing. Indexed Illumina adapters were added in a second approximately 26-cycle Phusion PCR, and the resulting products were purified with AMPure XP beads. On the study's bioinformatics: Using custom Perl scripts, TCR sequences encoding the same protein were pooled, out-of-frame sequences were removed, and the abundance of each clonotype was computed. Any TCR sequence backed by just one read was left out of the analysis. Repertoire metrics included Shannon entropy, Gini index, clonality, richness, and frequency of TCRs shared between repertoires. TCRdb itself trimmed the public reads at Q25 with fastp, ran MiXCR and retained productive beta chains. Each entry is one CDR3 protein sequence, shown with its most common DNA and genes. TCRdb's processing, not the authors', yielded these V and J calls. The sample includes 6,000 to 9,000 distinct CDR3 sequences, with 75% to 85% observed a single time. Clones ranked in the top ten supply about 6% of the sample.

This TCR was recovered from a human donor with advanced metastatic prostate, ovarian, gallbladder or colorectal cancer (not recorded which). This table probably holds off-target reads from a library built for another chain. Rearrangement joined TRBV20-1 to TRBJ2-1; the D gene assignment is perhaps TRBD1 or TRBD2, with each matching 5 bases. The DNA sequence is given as TGCAGTGCTAGGGGGGTACTTTCCTACAATGAGCAGTTCTTC. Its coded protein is CSARGVLSYNEQFF.